The 11 T cell receptor beta chains presented below share a single source sample, sequenced in a study of early T cells in non-severe SARS-CoV-2 infection. TCRdb processed the 5' RACE reads anew with MiXCR; each CDR3 protein has one entry. The top ten hold about 10% of the sample, which has around 81,000 distinct CDR3 sequences, roughly 13% seen once. The sequencing sample was made of whole blood. All receptors derive from an adult who was a healthcare worker with PCR-confirmed SARS-CoV-2 infection or an uninfected control (not recorded which).

In this sample, this clonotype turned up a few times. The V call is TRBV25-1, the J call TRBJ2-7; 8 nucleotides align to TRBD1. V shed 6 bases and J 1 base; nucleotides not matched to a gene: 8. The CDR3 is 15 amino acids. From germline, CDR1 is MGHDK and CDR2 SYGVNS. The CDR3 DNA follows: TGTGCCAGCAGCGAGGCCGGGACAGGATCCTACGAGCAGTACTTC. It is translated as CASSEAGTGSYEQYF.

In its sample, this clonotype was seen a few times. V is TRBV28 and J is TRBJ2-1; 7 nucleotides match TRBD1. Germline lookup yields CDR1 MDHEN and CDR2 SYDVKM. J gave up 5 bases and V 6 bases, and 10 bases lay outside the gene matches. The CDR3 has 15 residues. As DNA, the CDR3 is TGTGCCAGCAGAGCAGACAGGGAGCCTAACAATGAGCAGTTCTTC. Protein product: CASRADREPNNEQFF.

V usage is TRBV7-9 and J usage is TRBJ1-2; no reliable D call. The CDR3 is 13 amino acids. Trimming left V 6 bases short and J 4 bases short, with 12 bases between. The V gene's germline CDR1 is SEHNR and CDR2 FQNEAQ (reference sequence). The CDR3: CASSYGPRYGYTF. The CDR3, as DNA: TGTGCCAGCAGTTATGGTCCCCGCTATGGCTACACCTTC.

The rearrangement joins TRBV29-1 to TRBJ2-7, with TRBD1 identical over 8 bases. The V and J ends lost 6 bases and 2 bases, in that order; junction bases with no gene match: 12. Germline lookup yields CDR1 SQVTM and CDR2 ANQGSEA. This CDR3 contains 15 residues. The CDR3 nucleotides are TGCAGCGTGAACGGACAGGGAGGTCTTCCCTACGAGCAGTACTTC. It translates to CSVNGQGGLPYEQYF.

The rearrangement joins TRBV5-5 to TRBJ1-1, with 8 bases aligning to TRBD1. CDR1 is SGHKS and CDR2 is YYEKEE in the germline V gene (reference sequence). This CDR3 is built from 16 residues. V trimming: 1 base; J trimming: 0 bases; junction bases outside the gene matches: 5. Here the CDR3 reads CASSLSGTGLNTEAFF. The CDR3 coding sequence is TGTGCCAGCAGCTTGAGTGGGACAGGCCTGAACACTGAAGCTTTCTTT.

At least ten counts were recorded for this clonotype. The rearrangement uses TRBV11-2 and TRBJ1-2, with a possible D match to TRBD1 (5 bases). Germline CDR1 SGHAT, CDR2 FQNNGV. Trimming pared 6 bases from V and 8 bases from J, leaving 19 bases between. This CDR3 region has 14 residues. CDR3 protein: CASRPPGRGAGYTF. In DNA, the CDR3 is TGTGCCAGCAGGCCACCCGGGAGGGGAGCGGGCTACACCTTC.

This clonotype was recorded many times. The gene calls are TRBV4-2 and TRBJ2-3; 10 nucleotides line up with TRBD2. Per germline, CDR1 LGHNA and CDR2 YNFKEQ. V trimming: 0 bases; J trimming: 4 bases; junction bases outside the gene matches: 1. The CDR3 is 15 amino acids. CDR3 amino acids: CASSQEAGGPDTQYF. CDR3 DNA sequence: TGTGCCAGCAGCCAAGAAGCGGGGGGGCCAGATACGCAGTATTTT.

The J gene is TRBJ2-3, the V gene TRBV28, with TRBD2 matching over 9 bases. V dropped 7 bases and J dropped 4; count of bases not matched to a gene: 6. CDR1 and CDR2 from the germline V gene are MDHEN and SYDVKM. The CDR3 extends over 14 amino acids. CDR3 loop: CASTGGGAPDTQYF. The CDR3 coding sequence is TGTGCCAGCACGGGCGGGGGGGCACCAGATACGCAGTATTTT.

This clonotype turned up a few times. The chain is built from TRBV5-1 and TRBJ2-1, with D uncertain. CDR3 length equals 15 residues. Trimming stripped 6 bases from V and 5 bases from J, with 18 bases between. Germline CDR1 is SGHRS and CDR2 is YFSETQ. In DNA, the CDR3 is TGCGCCAGCACCCTCCCCGGGCTCGGCGACAATGAGCAGTTCTTC. Protein sequence: CASTLPGLGDNEQFF.

The chain is built from TRBV7-9 and TRBJ2-2; D uncertain. V was shortened by 2 bases and J by 6 bases, with 7 bases between the two germline ends. The CDR3 has 13 amino acids. In germline, CDR1 is SEHNR, CDR2 FQNEAQ (reference sequence). The chain's CDR3 is CASSLSGSGELFF. CDR3 sequence (DNA): TGTGCCAGCAGCTTATCGGGTTCCGGGGAGCTGTTTTTT. The full variable domain, in which reference TRBV7-9 and TRBJ2-2 provide the parts outside the CDR3, is DTGVSQNPRHKITKRGQNVTFRCDPISEHNRLYWYRQTLGQGPEFLTYFQNEAQLEKSRLLSDRFSAERPKGSFSTLEIQRTEQGDSAMYLCASSLSGSGELFFGEGSRLTVL.

This clonotype was counted only a few times. V gene TRBV7-2 combines with J gene TRBJ2-7, with a possible D match to TRBD2 (6 bases). This CDR3 has 15 amino acids. With 5 bases removed from V and 0 bases from J, the gap between germline ends came to 14 bases. Germline V CDR1 and CDR2: SGHTA, FQGNSA. The CDR3 here is CASSLPRDFSYEQYF. The CDR3 DNA follows: TGTGCCAGCAGCCTCCCCAGGGACTTCTCCTACGAGCAGTACTTC.